Listed below are T cell receptor beta chains from one sample, sequenced in a study of cytotoxic CD8 clonotypes in ibrutinib-treated CLL. This table comes from immunoSEQ multiplex PCR, and its TCRdb copy is limited to in-frame clones, with some not included. In the table there are 75,000 to 90,000 clones, less than 90% of which are singletons. Specimen: PBMCs, collected after 24 months of ibrutinib treatment. The receptors come from a human donor with chronic lymphocytic leukemia. The CDR3 runs from the conserved cysteine through the conserved F or W. The D gene is left open where the match is weak. Part of the rows lack a size; the others show once, few, many or a class for expanded clones.

clone_size	d_call	v_call	j_call	cdr3_nt	cdr3_aa
.	.	TRBV7-8	TRBJ2-3	TGTGTCAGCAGCTTTATTACAGGAGGTGCAGATACGCAGTATTTT	CVSSFITGGADTQYF
.	.	TRBV18	TRBJ2-5	TGTGCCAGCTCACCGGACGGGGGAGAGACCCAGTACTTC	CASSPDGGETQYF
.	.	TRBV10-2	TRBJ1-5	TGCGCCAGCAGGGATGCTAAAAACCAGCCCCAGCATTTT	CASRDAKNQPQHF
once	.	TRBV5-5	TRBJ2-7	TGTGCCAGCAGCTTGGCTGTGATCGGGACCTACGAGCAGTACTTC	CASSLAVIGTYEQYF
.	.	TRBV13	TRBJ1-5	TGTGCCAGCAGCTTACAGAAAAATCAGCCCCAGCATTTT	CASSLQKNQPQHF
.	TRBD1	TRBV11-3	TRBJ2-7	TGTGCCAGCAGCTTATCTGGGACAGCCTCCTACGAGCAGTACTTC	CASSLSGTASYEQYF
.	.	TRBV6-5	TRBJ2-1	TGTGCCAGCAGTTTGCGGGCTGAGCAGTTCTTC	CASSLRAEQFF
.	TRBD2	TRBV4-1	TRBJ2-7	TGCGCCAGCAGCCAGGGACTAGAAGCCTACGAGCAGTACTTC	CASSQGLEAYEQYF
few	.	TRBV5-1	TRBJ2-2	TGCGCCAGCAGCTTGGACGGGGGCGCAAGCACCGGGGAGCTGTTTTTT	CASSLDGGASTGELFF
few	TRBD1	TRBV7-3	TRBJ2-3	TGTGCCAGCAGCTTATTAGGGGGCACGGGCACAGATACGCAGTATTTT	CASSLLGGTGTDTQYF
.	.	TRBV28	TRBJ1-1	TGTGCCAGCAGTTCCCATAAACCAGGGGTTTCGGGTCGGAACACTGAAGCTTTCTTT	CASSSHKPGVSGRNTEAFF